Listed below are T cell receptor beta chains from one sample, sequenced in a study of beta chain features in type 1 diabetes. Profiling relied on immunoSEQ multiplex PCR, and the TCRdb table lists in-frame clones only, not all of them. The table has about 150,000 clones, more than 9.5% seen once. Sequenced material: central memory CD4+ T cells from blood. The origin of the receptors is a man in his late teens or twenties in good health. Both conserved end residues are part of each CDR3. A D gene is named only where the DNA matches it firmly. The size entry is marked missing in some rows and otherwise reads once, few, many or a size class.

d_call	j_call	v_call	clone_size	cdr3_nt	cdr3_aa
NA	TRBJ1-6	TRBV6-5	few	TGTGCCAGCAGTTACACGGGGGCCAACCTTATAAGACCCCTCCACTTT	CASSYTGANLIRPLHF
NA	TRBJ2-1	TRBV30	NA	TGTGCCTGGAGTGTGGTCGGGGCCGGGGATGAGCAGTTCTTC	CAWSVVGAGDEQFF
NA	TRBJ2-1	TRBV5-4	many	TGTGCCAGCAGCCAAGATTCTGCAGAGGGCATCAATGAGCAGTTCTTC	CASSQDSAEGINEQFF
NA	TRBJ1-2	TRBV16	many	TGTGCCAGCAGCCAAGGGGATTATGGCTACACCTTC	CASSQGDYGYTF
TRBD1	TRBJ2-1	TRBV18	few	TGTGCCAGCTCACTGGACAGGGTCCACAATGAGCAGTTCTTC	CASSLDRVHNEQFF
NA	TRBJ2-7	TRBV9	NA	TGTGCCAGCAGCGAGGGGCCCAAACAAGGCTACGAGCAGTACTTC	CASSEGPKQGYEQYF
TRBD2	TRBJ2-1	TRBV7-9	NA	TGTGCCAGCAGCAGAGCGGGAGGGCCGGGCAATGAGCAGTTCTTC	CASSRAGGPGNEQFF
TRBD1	TRBJ2-7	TRBV11-1	NA	TGTGCCAGCAGCCCCTGGACAGGAGACACCTACGAGCAGTACTTC	CASSPWTGDTYEQYF
NA	TRBJ1-3	TRBV7-9	few	TGTGCCAGCAGCGGCTCGGGAAACACCATATATTTT	CASSGSGNTIYF
TRBD1	TRBJ2-7	TRBV28	many	TGTGCCAGCAGTACCACAGGGGTCGCGCAGTACTTC	CASSTTGVAQYF
NA	TRBJ2-3	TRBV7-2	few	TGTGCCAGCAGCCGGTTTGGAGGGAGTAAGGATACGCAGTATTTT	CASSRFGGSKDTQYF
NA	TRBJ2-5	TRBV14	many	TGTGCCAGCAGCCTCCCCAGATGGCGATCAGAGACCCAGTACTTC	CASSLPRWRSETQYF
NA	TRBJ2-1	TRBV9	NA	TGTGCCAGCAGCGTAGGTGGAGCGGCGAATGAGCAGTTCTTC	CASSVGGAANEQFF
NA	TRBJ1-2	TRBV7-8	few	TGTGCCAGCAGCTATAGGGACACCGGCTACACCTTC	CASSYRDTGYTF
NA	TRBJ2-1	TRBV15	few	TGTGCCACCCGCAGGGGGGAATCCTACAATGAGCAGTTCTTC	CATRRGESYNEQFF
NA	TRBJ2-7	TRBV9	NA	TGTGCCAGCAGCCCTTCCGGTCTCGAGCAGTACTTC	CASSPSGLEQYF
TRBD1	TRBJ2-7	TRBV4-2	many	TGTGCCAGCAGCCAACAGGCAGGGACAGCCTCCTACGAGCAGTACTTC	CASSQQAGTASYEQYF
NA	TRBJ2-5	TRBV30	NA	TGTGCCTGGAGTACGCAACCGGGGACCCAGTACTTC	CAWSTQPGTQYF
NA	TRBJ2-7	TRBV7-9	NA	TGTGCCAGCAGCTTAAGTCGGGCTGGGGGAGAGCAGTACTTC	CASSLSRAGGEQYF
NA	TRBJ1-6	TRBV30	few	TGTGCCTGGAGCCTGGGGGGGTTAGGATCACCCCTCCACTTT	CAWSLGGLGSPLHF
TRBD1	TRBJ2-4	TRBV15	NA	TGTGCCACCGCCCTCCAGGGGGCCAACATTCAGTACTTC	CATALQGANIQYF
NA	TRBJ2-5	TRBV5-4	few	TGTGCCAGCACCGTGCGGGGGACAGGACAAGAGACCCAGTACTTC	CASTVRGTGQETQYF
NA	TRBJ1-5	TRBV18	NA	TGTGCCAGCTCATCAGAAGGGGCTCAGCCCCAGCATTTT	CASSSEGAQPQHF
NA	TRBJ2-3	TRBV6-1	NA	TGTGCCAGCAGTGAGAGTAGTGGTTCAGGCACAGATACGCAGTATTTT	CASSESSGSGTDTQYF
NA	TRBJ1-3	TRBV6-5	NA	TGTGCCAGCAGTCCGGAGGGGGAGAGAAGAAACACCATATATTTT	CASSPEGERRNTIYF
NA	TRBJ2-7	TRBV5-1	few	TGCGCCAGCGAGCCAGGGGCGCAGACCGGACTCCAGCAGTACTTC	CASEPGAQTGLQQYF
NA	TRBJ1-4	TRBV4-3	NA	TGCGCCAGCAGCCAAGATGGGGGGGTACGAGAAAAACTGTTTTTT	CASSQDGGVREKLFF
NA	TRBJ2-5	TRBV7-6	few	TGTGCCAGCAGCCCGGCGTGGGAAGAGACCCAGTACTTC	CASSPAWEETQYF
TRBD2	TRBJ2-1	TRBV10-3	few	TGTGCCATCAGTGAGCCCCGCTTCGGGAGGCGACTTGAGCAGTTCTTC	CAISEPRFGRRLEQFF
TRBD2	TRBJ2-7	TRBV4-3	many	TGCGCCAGCAGCCACCTCAGCGGGAGTTACGAGCAGTACTTC	CASSHLSGSYEQYF
NA	TRBJ1-2	TRBV30	NA	TGTGCCGGCAGGGGACTTTCGCTCTATGGCTACACCTTC	CAGRGLSLYGYTF
NA	TRBJ2-2	TRBV6-5	few	TGTGCCAGCAGTCTACAGGAGCTGAACACCGGGGAGCTGTTTTTT	CASSLQELNTGELFF